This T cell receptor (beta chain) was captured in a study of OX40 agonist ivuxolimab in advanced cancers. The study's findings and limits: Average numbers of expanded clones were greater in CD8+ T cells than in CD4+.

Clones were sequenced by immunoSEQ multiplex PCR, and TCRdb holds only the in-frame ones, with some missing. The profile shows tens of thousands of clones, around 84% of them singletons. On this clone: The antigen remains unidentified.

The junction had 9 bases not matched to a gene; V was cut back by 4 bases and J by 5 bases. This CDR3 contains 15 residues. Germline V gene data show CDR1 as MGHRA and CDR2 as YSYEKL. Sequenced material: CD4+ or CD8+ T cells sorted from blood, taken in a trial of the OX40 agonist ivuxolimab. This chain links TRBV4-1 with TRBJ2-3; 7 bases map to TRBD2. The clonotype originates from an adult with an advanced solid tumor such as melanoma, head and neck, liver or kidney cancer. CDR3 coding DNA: TGCGCCAGCAGCCCGGCGGGGGTATTTCTAGATACGCAGTATTTT. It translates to CASSPAGVFLDTQYF.